Listed below are T cell receptor beta chains from one sample, sequenced in a study of T-cell memory formation after mild COVID-19. Via MiXCR, TCRdb re-called the 5' RACE reads, giving one row per CDR3 protein. The table lists approximately 150,000 distinct CDR3 sequences, 13% of them singletons. Sample: PBMCs or a T cell subset sorted from them (not recorded which). The source of these receptors is a man between 18 and 29 years old who had mild COVID-19 (a few samples of this study predate the infection). Cell type and time point are not known. Each CDR3 is given with its conserved first and last residue. D genes are given only for firm matches. Part of the rows lack a size; the others show once, few, many or a class for expanded clones.

j_gene: TRBJ2-5
d_gene: NA
abundance: NA
v_gene: TRBV5-1
CDR3aa: CDSNGQIQETQYF
CDR3nt: TGCGACAGCAATGGACAGATCCAAGAGACCCAGTACTTC

j_gene: TRBJ1-5
d_gene: NA
abundance: NA
v_gene: TRBV4-1
CDR3aa: CASSQFRQEAQHF
CDR3nt: TGCGCCAGCAGCCAATTCCGTCAGGAGGCCCAGCATTTT

j_gene: TRBJ2-1
d_gene: NA
abundance: NA
v_gene: TRBV4-3
CDR3aa: CASSLNTEAFNHEQFF
CDR3nt: TGCGCCAGCAGCCTTAACACTGAAGCTTTCAACCATGAGCAGTTCTTC

j_gene: TRBJ2-3
d_gene: NA
abundance: many
v_gene: TRBV12-3/TRBV12-4
CDR3aa: CASSLTASTDTQYF
CDR3nt: TGTGCCAGCAGTTTGACAGCTAGCACAGATACGCAGTATTTT

j_gene: TRBJ2-2
d_gene: NA
abundance: NA
v_gene: TRBV5-1
CDR3aa: CASNPSQTGELFF
CDR3nt: TGCGCCAGCAACCCATCTCAGACCGGGGAGCTGTTTTTT

j_gene: TRBJ2-2
d_gene: NA
abundance: many
v_gene: TRBV24-1
CDR3aa: CATSDPGSRRELFF
CDR3nt: TGTGCCACCAGTGATCCCGGGTCCCGGAGGGAGCTGTTTTTT

j_gene: TRBJ2-5
d_gene: NA
abundance: few
v_gene: TRBV7-8
CDR3aa: CASSRNRAGETQYF
CDR3nt: TGTGCCAGCAGCCGCAACAGGGCAGGGGAGACCCAGTACTTC

j_gene: TRBJ1-1
d_gene: NA
abundance: many
v_gene: TRBV7-8
CDR3aa: CASSLVPRGGTEAFF
CDR3nt: TGTGCCAGCAGCTTAGTTCCCAGGGGAGGCACTGAAGCTTTCTTT

j_gene: TRBJ1-5
d_gene: NA
abundance: NA
v_gene: TRBV19
CDR3aa: CASSIIGVINQPQHF
CDR3nt: TGTGCCAGTAGTATTATAGGGGTGATCAATCAGCCCCAGCATTTT

j_gene: TRBJ2-3
d_gene: NA
abundance: few
v_gene: TRBV2
CDR3aa: CASSENGISTDTQYF
CDR3nt: TGTGCCAGCAGTGAAAACGGAATAAGCACAGATACGCAGTATTTT

j_gene: TRBJ2-5
d_gene: NA
abundance: NA
v_gene: TRBV20-1
CDR3aa: CSATLGASQETQYF
CDR3nt: TGCAGTGCAACCCTGGGGGCGAGCCAAGAGACCCAGTACTTC

j_gene: TRBJ1-1
d_gene: NA
abundance: few
v_gene: TRBV18
CDR3aa: CASSPPNRNTEAFF
CDR3nt: TGTGCCAGCTCACCACCTAACCGGAACACTGAAGCTTTCTTT

j_gene: TRBJ2-1
d_gene: TRBD2
abundance: NA
v_gene: TRBV5-1
CDR3aa: CASSLGSSGGYNEQFF
CDR3nt: TGCGCCAGCAGCTTGGGGTCCAGCGGGGGGTACAATGAGCAGTTCTTC

j_gene: TRBJ2-3
d_gene: TRBD2
abundance: NA
v_gene: TRBV9
CDR3aa: CASSVTLGGGAPYYTDTQYF
CDR3nt: TGTGCCAGCAGCGTAACCCTGGGGGGAGGGGCGCCTTATTACACAGATACGCAGTATTTT

j_gene: TRBJ2-7
d_gene: TRBD1
abundance: NA
v_gene: TRBV24-1
CDR3aa: CATSGWTGLSYEQYF
CDR3nt: TGTGCCACCAGTGGGTGGACAGGCCTCTCCTACGAGCAGTACTTC

j_gene: TRBJ1-1
d_gene: NA
abundance: few
v_gene: TRBV20-1
CDR3aa: CSASLSQETEAFF
CDR3nt: TGCAGTGCTAGTCTGTCCCAGGAAACTGAAGCTTTCTTT

j_gene: TRBJ2-5
d_gene: NA
abundance: few
v_gene: TRBV5-1
CDR3aa: CASSLDGVYETQYF
CDR3nt: TGCGCCAGCAGCTTGGACGGGGTATACGAGACCCAGTACTTC

j_gene: TRBJ1-1
d_gene: NA
abundance: few
v_gene: TRBV7-2
CDR3aa: CASSVQGSTEAFF
CDR3nt: TGTGCCAGCAGCGTACAGGGTTCCACTGAAGCTTTCTTT